The sequence of this T cell receptor beta chain was determined in a study of T cells in Graves' hyperthyroidism and ophthalmopathy. About the study: Peripheral blood collection took place at initial diagnosis, before any treatment.

Study conclusions and caveats: Most thyroid clonotypes expanded above 0.001 appeared in blood too.

TCR beta CDR3 sequences were amplified from RNA transcripts. The primer set for the first-round RT-PCR of the TCR CDR3 was HTBI. TCRdb independently ran MiXCR on the multiplex PCR reads; one entry per CDR3 protein. The table lists 660,000 or so distinct CDR3 sequences, about 20% of them singletons. Under 3 months was the duration of disease in ophthalmopathy patients, who also had a Clinical Activity Score of at least 3 and a NOSPECS grade of at least 4. PBMCs were collected from an approximately 10 ml volume of fresh peripheral blood. Germline V CDR1 and CDR2: SEHNR, FQNEAQ (reference sequence). The CDR3 extends over 15 amino acids. The V and J ends lost 7 bases and 4 bases, in that order; junction bases with no gene match: 12. Of note for this clonotype: Its antigen is currently unknown.

Source material: blood. This receptor was taken from a man under 40 with Graves' ophthalmopathy. The rearrangement joins TRBV7-9 to TRBJ2-5; 7 nucleotides agree with TRBD2. CDR3: CASNLFVGEGETQYF. CDR3 in DNA: TGTGCCAGCAACCTCTTCGTGGGGGAGGGAGAGACCCAGTACTTC.